This T cell receptor beta chain stems from a study of cytomegalovirus exposure and HLA in healthy donors. Note on this clone: The target antigen is unknown.

V gave up 3 bases and J gave up 5 bases, with 7 bases separating them. Germline V gene data show CDR1 as SGHTA and CDR2 as FQGNSA. This CDR3 has 12 residues. Profiling relied on immunoSEQ multiplex PCR, and the TCRdb table lists in-frame clones only, not all of them. This sample yields about 98,000 clones, of which roughly 90% are seen a single time; about 5.7% belongs to the top ten. Whole-study results and caveats: There were some public TCRs occurring in many donors, but most TCR sequences were rare. Using the classifier, cytomegalovirus status was reportedly diagnosed with high specificity and sensitivity.

The sample was PBMCs. The rearrangement uses TRBV7-2 and TRBJ1-1; D is unresolved. This TCR came from a young man in good health and CMV-seropositive. This CDR3 is CASSLIRTEAFF. In DNA, the CDR3 is TGTGCCAGCAGCTTGATTAGAACTGAAGCTTTCTTT.